A single sample gave rise to the 10 T cell receptor beta chains below, sequenced in a study of human T cells and chemical hapten exposure. Time point indicated: pre-sensitization, week 0. Regarding treatment: therapeutic diphenylcyclopropenone sensitization with weekly scalp DPC. TCRdb used MiXCR to reprocess the RACE reads, holding one entry per CDR3 protein. The sample holds some 60,000 distinct CDR3 sequences, roughly 12% seen once. Sequenced material: whole blood, taken in connection with sensitization to the hapten diphenylcyclopropenone (DPC). Receptors were obtained from a woman between 35 and 50 years old with alopecia areata. Some clones in this sample may be carry-over from other donors' samples.

This sequence joins TRBV7-9 and TRBJ1-4; D may be TRBD1 (5 bases). Germline-derived CDR1 and CDR2 are SEHNR and FQNEAQ (reference sequence). This CDR3 comprises 17 residues. The V gene lost 4 bases and the J gene lost 0 bases, with 15 bases spanning the gap. The CDR3 sequence is CASSSGTAATTNEKLFF. Here the CDR3 DNA reads TGTGCCAGCAGCTCGGGGACGGCCGCAACAACTAATGAAAAACTGTTTTTT.

The rearrangement links TRBV4-1 to TRBJ1-1; a possible D gene is TRBD1 (5 bases). CDR1 and CDR2 from the germline V gene are MGHRA and YSYEKL. V dropped 4 bases and J dropped 3 bases, with 12 bases sitting between them. This CDR3 is built from 14 residues. The CDR3 region is CASSLGTPDTEAFF. In DNA, the CDR3 is TGCGCCAGCAGCCTCGGGACCCCAGACACTGAAGCTTTCTTT.

This clonotype has at least ten counts. J is TRBJ1-1 and V is TRBV25-1; TRBD1 matches 7 bases. The junction had 9 bases not matched to a gene; V was cut back by 2 bases and J by 6 bases. Germline V lookup: CDR1 MGHDK, CDR2 SYGVNS. This CDR3 has 15 residues. DNA of the CDR3: TGTGCCAGCAGTGAACACAGGGGAACGCGGCCTGAAGCTTTCTTT. This translates into CASSEHRGTRPEAFF.

The table lists this clonotype with a few counts. V and J are TRBV20-1 and TRBJ1-4; D might be TRBD1 (5 bases). V was trimmed by 0 bases and J by 4 bases, leaving 12 bases between them. CDR3 length: 15 residues. The germline CDR1 and CDR2 sequences are DFQATT and SNEGSKA (reference sequence). The chain's CDR3 is CSARDPGRSNEKLFF. CDR3 in DNA: TGCAGTGCTAGAGATCCGGGACGGAGTAATGAAAAACTGTTTTTT.

In its sample, this clonotype was seen many times. This sequence joins TRBV7-9 and TRBJ1-1, with D perhaps TRBD1 (5 bases). Per the germline V gene, CDR1 is SEHNR and CDR2 is FQNEAQ (reference sequence). Trimming removed 5 bases from V and 0 bases from J, with 13 bases in between. CDR3 length: 15 amino acids. The CDR3, as DNA: TGTGCCAGCAGCCCTCAAGGGACCTTGAACACTGAAGCTTTCTTT. Its translation: CASSPQGTLNTEAFF.

Points on this clonotype: Just one base apart from a much larger clone, this may be a read error. The chain uses TRBV6-2 or TRBV6-3 and TRBJ1-1; maybe TRBD1 (5 bases). CDR1 is MNHEY and CDR2 is SVGEGT in the germline V gene. The CDR3 is 13 residues long. The DNA for the CDR3 is TGTGCCAGCAAGGTCGGGGGAGCCCATGAATCTTTCTTT. It codes for CASKVGGAHESFF.

This rearrangement joins TRBV7-2 to TRBJ2-3; D may be TRBD1 (6 bases). The CDR3 is 14 amino acids. Trimming left V 5 bases short and J 1 base short, with 10 bases between. Germline CDR1 reads SGHTA; CDR2 reads FQGNSA. The CDR3 bases are TGTGCCAGCAGCCCCCGGACAGGCACAGATACGCAGTATTTT. Amino acids: CASSPRTGTDTQYF.

This clonotype has at least ten counts. The chain employs TRBV12-3 or TRBV12-4 and TRBJ1-6; D not resolved. The CDR3 length is 16 residues. V lost 4 bases and J lost 5, with 15 bases in between. The CDR3 DNA is TGTGCCAGCAGTTCCAGAGGGCGCCGAAATAATTCACCCCTCCACTTT. Amino acid sequence: CASSSRGRRNNSPLHF.

In this sample, this clonotype turned up many times. The rearrangement links TRBV18 to TRBJ2-6; D not certain. Per germline, CDR1 KGHSH and CDR2 LQKENI. The V end was cut by 3 bases, the J end by 2 bases, with 8 bases between. The CDR3 spans 15 residues. As DNA, the CDR3 is TGTGCCAGCTCACCTTCAGCCCCTGGGGCCAACGTCCTGACTTTC. Translated, it gives CASSPSAPGANVLTF.

V gene TRBV6-2 or TRBV6-3 combines with J gene TRBJ1-5; D is ambiguous. The V and J ends lost 6 bases and 0 bases respectively, with 15 bases between them. Germline loops: CDR1 MNHEY, CDR2 SVGEGT. The CDR3 runs 16 residues. This chain's CDR3 is CASSRLDGYSNQPQHF. CDR3 in DNA: TGTGCCAGCAGCCGGCTTGACGGGTATAGCAATCAGCCCCAGCATTTT.